This T cell receptor (beta chain) was sequenced during a study of T-cell memory formation after mild COVID-19. Turning to the study itself: The study found TCR clusters largely donor specific. Study-wide findings and caveats: Memory sampled before infection contained some responding clones, suggesting cross-reactive memory joined. Day 15 to 85 contractors were CD4/CD8 balanced; later expanders leaned CD4+.

The CDR3 runs to 13 residues. The V end was cut by 6 bases, the J end by 7 bases, with 10 bases between. CDR1 is ENHRY, CDR2 SYGVKD, per germline. It was 5'RACE with constant-segment primers that produced the TCR alpha and TCR beta cDNA libraries, which carried sample barcodes and UMIs. In TCRdb, the 5' RACE reads were re-called with MiXCR into one record per CDR3 protein. The sample carries around 450,000 distinct CDR3 sequences, 24% recorded once. This clonotype was detected a few times. Antigen: not known. Input material: PBMCs or a T cell subset sorted from them (not recorded which). V usage is TRBV10-3 and J usage is TRBJ1-6; a possible D gene is TRBD1 (5 bases). This TCR was recovered from an adult woman who had mild COVID-19 (a few samples of this study predate the infection). Cell type and time point are not known. The CDR3 DNA follows: TGTGCCATCAGGATGGGGGTCAATTCACCCCTCCACTTT. Its translation is CAIRMGVNSPLHF.